Here is one T cell receptor beta chain with its context. Its antigen is unidentified. The ends were cut back, 5 bases at V and 3 bases at J, with 22 bases in the middle. The germline CDR1 and CDR2 sequences are SNHLY and FYNNEI. The CDR3 length is 17 residues. Assay: immunoSEQ multiplex PCR; the TCRdb copy retains only in-frame clones and omits some. The sample consists of about 78,000 clones, roughly 86% of them appearing once. These data come from a study of identifying expanded T cells in peripheral blood. General study findings and limits: Across healthy donors, higher total template counts meant significantly greater roughly two-week count variance.

The sequenced material came from blood. The chain combines TRBV2 with TRBJ2-5; D not resolved. This clonotype was sampled from a person between 18 and 75 years old in good health. CDR3 in amino acids: CASSHSPRSFQEETQYF. Here the CDR3 DNA reads TGTGCCAGCAGTCATTCCCCCCGGTCGTTCCAAGAAGAGACCCAGTACTTC.